These 26 T cell receptor beta chains were sequenced from one sample in a study of T-cell memory formation after mild COVID-19. A single record per CDR3 protein comes from TCRdb applying MiXCR to the 5' RACE reads. The sample lists 55,000 to 75,000 distinct CDR3 sequences, around a quarter seen once, with 40% to 45% in the top ten. Sequenced: PBMCs or a T cell subset sorted from them (not recorded which). The receptor set was obtained from a man between 18 and 35 years old who had mild COVID-19 (a few samples of this study predate the infection). Cell type and time point are not known.

This clonotype was recorded a few times. The rearrangement joins TRBV29-1 to TRBJ2-6; either TRBD1 or TRBD2 may fit D (5 bases each). This CDR3 has 16 amino acids. The germline V and J ends were trimmed by 7 bases and 2 bases, with 18 bases remaining between them. Germline V CDR1 and CDR2: SQVTM, ANQGSEA. CDR3 region: CSAGTEGSPGANVLTF. DNA for the CDR3: TGCAGCGCTGGGACCGAAGGGAGTCCTGGGGCCAACGTCCTGACTTTC.

As regards this clonotype: The junction shows a germline mismatch at one end, possibly a read error. This sequence joins TRBV7-3 and TRBJ2-2; D unclear. Germline CDR1 is SGHTA and CDR2 is FQGTGA. There are 13 residues in the CDR3. The DNA for the CDR3 is TGTGCAAGCAGCTTAGACATCGCCGGGGAGCTGTTTTTT. Its protein is CASSLDIAGELFF.

V usage is TRBV7-6 and J usage is TRBJ2-5; D gene ambiguous. Germline CDR1 and CDR2: SGHVS and FNYEAQ. This CDR3 spans 11 amino acids. Trimming pared 2 bases from V and 7 bases from J, leaving 5 bases between. CDR3 in DNA: TGTGCCAGCAGCTTACCCCCGACCCAGTACTTC. This sequence encodes CASSLPPTQYF.

V and J are TRBV4-2 and TRBJ1-4; D gene uncertain. The length of the CDR3 is 16 residues. The V end lost 0 bases, the J end lost 4 bases, and 12 bases lay between the germline ends. Germline V gene sequence: CDR1 LGHNA, CDR2 YNFKEQ. CDR3 sequence (DNA): TGTGCCAGCAGCCAAGAATTGTACAGTCTTAATGAAAAACTGTTTTTT. Translating it yields CASSQELYSLNEKLFF.

The chain carries TRBV7-2 and TRBJ2-3; D perhaps matches TRBD2 (5 bases). V was clipped by 3 bases and J by 0 bases, with 10 bases between them. Per the germline V gene, CDR1 is SGHTA and CDR2 is FQGNSA. This CDR3 has 15 amino acids. Here the CDR3 reads CASSLDSWSTDTQYF. In DNA, the CDR3 is TGTGCCAGCAGCTTGGACTCGTGGAGCACAGATACGCAGTATTTT.

Ten or more counts support this clonotype. The chain links TRBV5-1 to TRBJ2-3; D is possibly TRBD2 (5 bases). V lost 4 bases to trimming and J lost 4 bases, with 7 bases between them. Germline CDR1 SGHRS, CDR2 YFSETQ. The CDR3 length is 12 residues. The CDR3 spells CASSRGSDTQYF. The CDR3 region has the DNA TGCGCCAGCAGCCGAGGGTCAGATACGCAGTATTTT. Complete variable domain (other parts from reference TRBV5-1 and TRBJ2-3): KAGVTQTPRYLIKTRGQQVTLSCSPISGHRSVSWYQQTPGQGLQFLFEYFSETQRNKGNFPGRFSGRQFSNSRSEMNVSTLELGDSALYLCASSRGSDTQYFGPGTRLTVL.

The table lists this clonotype with many counts. V usage is TRBV12-3 or TRBV12-4 and J usage is TRBJ2-1; a possible D gene is TRBD2 (5 bases). V shed 5 bases and J shed 9 bases, with 17 bases lying between them. The CDR3 sequence is 14 residues long. The CDR3 nucleotides are TGTGCCAGCAGTCCCCCGCTCACTAGAGGTGAGCAGTTCTTC. As protein: CASSPPLTRGEQFF.

A few counts support this clonotype. The chain joins TRBV6-6 to TRBJ2-7; D not certain. Germline CDR1 is MNHNY and CDR2 is SVGAGI (reference sequence). This CDR3 is built from 13 residues. V gave up 1 base and J gave up 4 bases, with 8 bases separating them. The CDR3 loop reads CASSYLGEYEQYF. CDR3 DNA: TGTGCCAGCAGTTACTTGGGCGAATACGAGCAGTACTTC.

V and J are TRBV4-1 and TRBJ2-6; no clear D. The germline CDR1 and CDR2 sequences are MGHRA and YSYEKL. The CDR3 has 15 amino acids. Trimming cost V 1 base and J 4 bases, with 8 bases left between them. CDR3 DNA sequence: TGCGCCAGCAGCCAAGTGGTGAAGGGGGCCAACGTCCTGACTTTC. Translation gives CASSQVVKGANVLTF.

The chain couples TRBV6-5 to TRBJ2-3, with 11 bases lining up with TRBD2. The CDR3 runs 15 residues. CDR1 MNHEY and CDR2 SVGAGI come from the germline V gene. Trimming took 5 bases from V and 2 from J; bases not matched to a gene: 3. The CDR3 DNA reads TGTGCCAGCAGTCGACTAGCGGGGAACACAGATACGCAGTATTTT. It is translated as CASSRLAGNTDTQYF.

This chain uses TRBV28 with TRBJ2-1; 7 bases match TRBD1. Germline V CDR1 and CDR2: MDHEN, SYDVKM. With 7 bases clipped from V and 2 bases from J, the junction kept 8 bases outside the gene matches. The CDR3 totals 15 residues. The CDR3 is CASIPTGLPYNEQFF. Here the CDR3 DNA reads TGTGCCAGCATCCCGACAGGGCTCCCCTACAATGAGCAGTTCTTC.

This clonotype was observed a few times. V is TRBV4-3 and J is TRBJ2-5; D ambiguous. The V end lost 0 bases, the J end lost 2 bases, and 7 bases lay between the germline ends. The CDR3 spans 14 residues. Per germline, CDR1 LGHNA and CDR2 YSLEER. In nucleotides, the CDR3 is TGCGCCAGCAGCCAAGATTTCGGACAAGAGACCCAGTACTTC. Its protein product is CASSQDFGQETQYF.

The V and J genes are TRBV11-2 and TRBJ2-7; 8 nucleotides line up with TRBD2. V lost 5 bases, J lost 4 bases, and 10 bases stayed unmatched. Germline values: CDR1 SGHAT, CDR2 FQNNGV. The CDR3 is made up of 15 amino acids. CDR3 in amino acids: CASSKAGLGAYEQYF. CDR3 coding DNA: TGTGCCAGCAGCAAGGCGGGACTAGGAGCTTACGAGCAGTACTTC.

This chain links TRBV20-1 with TRBJ1-1; TRBD1 matches 11 bases. V was pared by 5 bases and J by 6 bases, with 14 bases of the junction left unmatched. The CDR3 has 16 amino acids. CDR1 is DFQATT and CDR2 is SNEGSKA in the germline V gene (reference sequence). Here the CDR3 DNA reads TGCAGTGCTGAGGACAGGGGGCGAAAGGGGCACTCTGAAGCTTTCTTT. It encodes CSAEDRGRKGHSEAFF.

This clonotype was counted ten times or more. This chain connects TRBV12-3 or TRBV12-4 to TRBJ2-7; TRBD1 aligns across 11 bases. CDR3 size: 14 residues. The V gene end was trimmed by 4 bases and the J gene end by 3 bases; junction bases not matched to a gene: 2. In DNA form, the CDR3 reads TGTGCCAGCAGTTCGGGGACAGGGGGCTACGAGCAGTACTTC. Translating gives CASSSGTGGYEQYF.

This chain joins TRBV20-1 and TRBJ2-3; a possible D gene is TRBD1 (5 bases). CDR1 DFQATT and CDR2 SNEGSKA come from the germline V gene (reference sequence). Trimming left V 6 bases short and J 0 bases short, with 16 bases between. The length of the CDR3 is 15 residues. CDR3 residues: CSAPRQISSTDTQYF. The CDR3 nucleotides read TGCAGTGCACCTAGACAGATTTCTAGCACAGATACGCAGTATTTT.

The chain carries TRBV12-3 or TRBV12-4 and TRBJ1-1; no clear D. The length of the CDR3 is 14 residues. The ends were cut back, 6 bases at V and 13 bases at J, with 24 bases in the middle. This CDR3 is CASSSLVAARHRFF. As DNA, the CDR3 is TGTGCCAGCAGCTCCTTAGTGGCCGCGCGACATCGTTTCTTT.

This clonotype has at least ten counts. The chain couples TRBV5-6 to TRBJ2-5; D is ambiguous. The CDR3 has 14 residues. CDR1 is SGHDT, CDR2 YYEEEE, per germline. Trimming left V 0 bases short and J 5 bases short, with 11 bases between. The CDR3 spells CASSLDVGWETQYF. The DNA for the CDR3 is TGTGCCAGCAGCTTGGATGTTGGGTGGGAGACCCAGTACTTC.

This clonotype occurred a few times. V usage is TRBV12-3 or TRBV12-4 and J usage is TRBJ2-1, with a weak D call TRBD1 (5 bases). The CDR3 has 14 amino acids. V lost 1 base to trimming and J lost 2 bases, with 6 bases between them. DNA of the CDR3: TGTGCCAGCAGTTTAGAGGGGACCTACAATGAGCAGTTCTTC. Its translation: CASSLEGTYNEQFF.

The chain combines TRBV7-9 with TRBJ1-2, with 7 bases fitting TRBD1. The CDR3 has 17 residues. Germline loops: CDR1 SEHNR, CDR2 FQNEAQ (reference sequence). Trimming at V came to 8 bases and at J to 5 bases, leaving 20 bases not matched to a gene. DNA for the CDR3: TGTGCCAGCGGCCTTTACAGGGGCCCGCAGGATGGTTATGGCTACACCTTC. It encodes CASGLYRGPQDGYGYTF.

This clonotype has just a few counts. The chain links TRBV29-1 to TRBJ2-2, with D uncertain. The length of the CDR3 is 12 residues. V lost 7 bases to trimming and J lost 1 base, with 7 bases between them. Per the germline V gene, CDR1 is SQVTM and CDR2 is ANQGSEA. The CDR3 is CSARRNTGELFF. CDR3 coding DNA: TGCAGCGCCCGTCGGAACACCGGGGAGCTGTTTTTT.

This clonotype has only a few counts. V usage is TRBV5-1 and J usage is TRBJ2-3, with 9 bases identical to TRBD2. Germline-derived CDR1 and CDR2 are SGHRS and YFSETQ. The ends lost 4 bases at V and 2 bases at J; junction bases unmatched: 8. This CDR3 spans 16 amino acids. CDR3 DNA sequence: TGCGCCAGCAGCCCCCTCAGCGGGGGGTTCACAGATACGCAGTATTTT. It yields the protein CASSPLSGGFTDTQYF.

The chain is built from TRBV7-8 and TRBJ2-3; 7 bases agree with TRBD1. There are 14 residues in the CDR3. CDR1 is SGHVS, CDR2 FQNEAQ, per germline. V lost 1 base, J lost 4 bases, and 2 bases stayed unmatched. The CDR3 sequence is CASSLEQGPDTQYF. The CDR3 DNA reads as TGTGCCAGCAGCTTAGAACAGGGGCCAGATACGCAGTATTTT.

This chain uses TRBV15 with TRBJ2-1; no firm D call. CDR1 LNHNV and CDR2 YYDKDF come from the germline V gene (reference sequence). The CDR3 runs 14 residues. V was shortened by 0 bases and J by 5 bases, with 8 bases between the two germline ends. CDR3 region: CATSRERQDNEQFF. The DNA of the CDR3 is TGTGCCACCAGCAGAGAGAGGCAGGACAATGAGCAGTTCTTC.

The table lists this clonotype with a few counts. The V and J genes are TRBV7-9 and TRBJ2-5, with 11 bases fitting TRBD1. The V and J ends lost 5 bases and 6 bases, in that order; junction bases with no gene match: 8. The CDR3 is 15 residues long. CDR1 is SEHNR and CDR2 is FQNEAQ in the germline V gene (reference sequence). CDR3 sequence (DNA): TGTGCCAGCAGCGCAGGACAGGGGGCGTTAAAGACCCAGTACTTC. It yields the protein CASSAGQGALKTQYF.

This clonotype was detected a few times. The rearrangement uses TRBV4-3 and TRBJ2-7, with TRBD2 matching 10 bases. Germline V gene data show CDR1 as LGHNA and CDR2 as YSLEER. J was trimmed by 2 bases and V by 4 bases; bases with no gene match: 5. The CDR3 has 15 amino acids. DNA for the CDR3: TGCGCCAGCAGCCCGATAGCGGGGGGCCCCTACGAGCAGTACTTC. Protein product: CASSPIAGGPYEQYF.